This T cell receptor (beta chain) comes out of a study of control samples from healthy donors and cancer patients (dated by TCRdb to the early 2020s). Libraries were made using the immunoSEQ multiplex PCR assay. Not all clones reach the TCRdb copy of this immuneACCESS table, which keeps in-frame sequences only. Checked studies attribute under half of the gap to unresolved V genes and leave the rest unexplained. This sample comprises 190,000 or so clones, 85% to 95% of them detected only once. The top ten hold roughly 1.5% of the sample. The CDR1 and CDR2 encoded by the germline V gene are MNHNS and SASEGT. V is trimmed back by 3 bases and J by 6 bases, and the junction contains 7 bases that no gene match accounts for. Counted from cysteine to phenylalanine, this CDR3 has 15 amino acids. The only DNA kept is the CDR3, 45 bases in frame from the first base. Remarks on this clone: There is no known antigen for this receptor. Within one base of it there is no much larger clone, and no base qualities were kept.

This TCR was sampled from a man between 18 and 35 years old in good health. The rearranged segments are TRBV6-1 and TRBJ2-1, with 8 central nucleotides matching TRBD2. The material sequenced was blood. The DNA is TGTGCCAGCAGTGAGTTTCGGGGGGGCCGCAATGAGCAGTTCTTC. It translates to CASSEFRGGRNEQFF.